These 25 T cell receptor beta chains were sequenced from one sample in a study of monozygotic twins with inflammatory bowel disease. Following a re-call of the 5' RACE reads, TCRdb has one entry per CDR3 protein and lacks DNA. The ten most abundant clones cover 1.5% to 2% of a sample with about 210,000 distinct CDR3 sequences. Sequenced material: blood. Receptor source: a human donor with ulcerative colitis or Crohn's disease, or a healthy co-twin of an affected twin (not recorded which).

The chain is built from TRBV19 and TRBJ2-5; TCRdb picks TRBD2, but there is no DNA to check that call. The CDR3 contains 12 residues. Germline loops: CDR1 LNHDA, CDR2 SQIVND (reference sequence). CDR3 loop: CASSIGGETQYF.

This sequence joins TRBV6-5 and TRBJ1-5; TCRdb's assignment of TRBD1 cannot be checked, as there is no DNA. There are 15 residues in the CDR3. Germline CDR1 and CDR2: MNHEY and SVGAGI. The CDR3 loop reads CASSYFGAQNQPQHF.

The V gene is TRBV20-1, the J gene TRBJ2-1; TCRdb outputs TRBD1, but without DNA this stays unchecked. The CDR3 is 12 residues long. Germline-derived CDR1 and CDR2 are DFQATT and SNEGSKA (reference sequence). The CDR3 spells CSASIGVNEQFF.

The chain combines TRBV6-1 with TRBJ1-5; TCRdb gives TRBD1 as the D gene, but with no DNA this cannot be confirmed. Germline V CDR1 and CDR2: MNHNS, SASEGT. This CDR3 has 15 residues. The CDR3 reads CASSDRTGFNQPQHF.

The chain is built from TRBV11-1 and TRBJ2-4; TCRdb reports TRBD2, a call that lacks DNA to check it against. The CDR3 has 21 amino acids. Germline CDR1 and CDR2: SGHAT and FQDESV (reference sequence). The CDR3 is CASSADPGTSGAVFAKNIQYF.

The chain carries TRBV6-5 and TRBJ2-7; TCRdb returns TRBD1, unconfirmable since there is no DNA. Per germline, CDR1 MNHEY and CDR2 SVGAGI. The CDR3 consists of 15 residues. CDR3 protein: CASSYGPPLFVEQYF.

V is TRBV9 and J is TRBJ1-4; the TCRdb call, TRBD1, lacks DNA for checking. The CDR3 extends over 15 amino acids. The germline V gene encodes CDR1 SGDLS and CDR2 YYNGEE. The CDR3 spells CASSADPGPSPKLFF.

The J gene is TRBJ1-3, the V gene TRBV2. Germline V CDR1 and CDR2: SNHLY, FYNNEI. The CDR3 runs to 15 residues. CDR3 region: CASSETRLSGNTIYF.

V is TRBV20-1 and J is TRBJ2-3; TCRdb outputs TRBD1, but without DNA this stays unchecked. Looked up from germline, CDR1 is DFQATT and CDR2 is SNEGSKA (reference sequence). CDR3 length: 16 residues. CDR3: CSASGGRTSSTDTQYF.

V gene TRBV5-1 combines with J gene TRBJ2-7; without DNA, the TCRdb call of TRBD2 cannot be checked. CDR1 SGHRS and CDR2 YFSETQ come from the germline V gene. The CDR3 has 15 residues. CDR3 sequence reads: CASSFSGGAVYEQYF.

The chain carries TRBV5-1 and TRBJ1-3. This CDR3 has 14 amino acids. The germline gives CDR1 SGHRS, CDR2 YFSETQ. CDR3 sequence reads: CASSLGFSGNTIYF.

The rearrangement joins TRBV5-1 to TRBJ2-3; the TRBD1 assignment by TCRdb is unverifiable without DNA. The germline CDR1 and CDR2 sequences are SGHRS and YFSETQ. This CDR3 is built from 16 residues. CDR3 in amino acids: CASSLGLGGGTDTQYF.

The J gene is TRBJ2-7, the V gene TRBV6-1; TCRdb's D gene call, TRBD1, goes unchecked for lack of DNA. The CDR3 loop spans 15 amino acids. Germline-derived CDR1 and CDR2 are MNHNS and SASEGT. CDR3 in amino acids: CASSRGGQGAYEQYF.

This chain joins TRBV7-9 and TRBJ2-3; the D gene TCRdb calls, TRBD2, cannot be checked with no DNA. The germline CDR1 and CDR2 sequences are SEHNR and FQNEAQ (reference sequence). This CDR3 spans 15 amino acids. The CDR3 sequence: CASSPMGTSGDSQYF.

V gene TRBV2 combines with J gene TRBJ2-2; TCRdb's assignment of TRBD2 cannot be checked, as there is no DNA. The CDR3 sequence is 15 residues long. The germline gives CDR1 SNHLY, CDR2 FYNNEI. The CDR3 sequence: CASSETSAGTGELFF.

The J gene is TRBJ1-6, the V gene TRBV5-1; TCRdb proposes TRBD1, but this gene call is untestable without DNA. Germline V CDR1 and CDR2: SGHRS, YFSETQ. The CDR3 contains 14 residues. The CDR3 region is CASSLQGSYSPLHF.

The chain joins TRBV5-1 to TRBJ1-2. This CDR3 is 13 amino acids long. The germline gives CDR1 SGHRS, CDR2 YFSETQ. CDR3 sequence reads: CASSFAGTYGYTF. The full variable domain, completed using reference TRBV5-1 and TRBJ1-2, is KAGVTQTPRYLIKTRGQQVTLSCSPISGHRSVSWYQQTPGQGLQFLFEYFSETQRNKGNFPGRFSGRQFSNSRSEMNVSTLELGDSALYLCASSFAGTYGYTFGSGTRLTVV.

The rearrangement uses TRBV24-1 and TRBJ2-5; TCRdb designates TRBD1, a call that cannot be tested without DNA. Germline V CDR1 and CDR2: KGHDR, SFDVKD. The CDR3 spans 14 residues. CDR3 sequence reads: CATSLGTAQETQYF.

The genes are TRBV6-5 and TRBJ2-7; TCRdb gives TRBD1 as the D gene, but with no DNA this cannot be confirmed. The CDR3 sequence is 15 residues long. In germline, CDR1 is MNHEY, CDR2 SVGAGI. The CDR3 spells CASSYAGTGPYEQYF.

The chain recombines TRBV20-1 with TRBJ1-4; TCRdb outputs TRBD1, but without DNA this stays unchecked. The CDR3 covers 12 residues. Per the germline V gene, CDR1 is DFQATT and CDR2 is SNEGSKA (reference sequence). CDR3 sequence reads: CSARTVGEKLFF.

This chain uses TRBV5-1 with TRBJ2-6; TCRdb's D call, TRBD2, is unchecked because there is no DNA. Germline assignment: CDR1 SGHRS and CDR2 YFSETQ. The CDR3 has 16 residues. The CDR3 protein is CASSLVGTSGANVLTF. Full variable domain (outside the CDR3, taken from reference TRBV5-1 and TRBJ2-6): KAGVTQTPRYLIKTRGQQVTLSCSPISGHRSVSWYQQTPGQGLQFLFEYFSETQRNKGNFPGRFSGRQFSNSRSEMNVSTLELGDSALYLCASSLVGTSGANVLTFGAGSRLTVL.

The chain links TRBV21-1 to TRBJ1-5; no DNA is available, so the TRBD1 call from TCRdb remains unchecked. TRBV21-1 is a pseudogene locus. This CDR3 comprises 15 residues. The CDR3 loop reads CDSSTRQGSEQPQHF.

This chain links TRBV19 with TRBJ2-7; absent DNA, TCRdb's TRBD1 call cannot be checked. The length of the CDR3 is 16 residues. CDR1 LNHDA and CDR2 SQIVND come from the germline V gene (reference sequence). CDR3: CASSISGTVESYEQYF.

V gene TRBV7-8 combines with J gene TRBJ2-5; the D call from TCRdb, TRBD2, cannot be confirmed without DNA. Germline V CDR1 and CDR2: SGHVS, FQNEAQ. The CDR3 spans 15 residues. The CDR3 here is CASSSSGEDQETQYF.

The chain joins TRBV20-1 to TRBJ2-7. The CDR3 runs 11 residues. Germline V gives CDR1 DFQATT, CDR2 SNEGSKA (reference sequence). The CDR3 spells CSARDSYEQYF.